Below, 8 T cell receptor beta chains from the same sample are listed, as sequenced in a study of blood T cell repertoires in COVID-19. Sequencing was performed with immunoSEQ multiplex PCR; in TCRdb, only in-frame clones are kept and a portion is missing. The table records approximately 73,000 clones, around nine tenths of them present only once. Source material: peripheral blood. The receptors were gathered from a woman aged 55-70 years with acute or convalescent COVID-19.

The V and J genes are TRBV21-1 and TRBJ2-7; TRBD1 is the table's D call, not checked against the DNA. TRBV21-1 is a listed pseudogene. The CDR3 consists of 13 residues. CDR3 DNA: TGTGCCAGCAGCCCCGGGACATACTACGAGCAGTACTTC. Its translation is CASSPGTYYEQYF.

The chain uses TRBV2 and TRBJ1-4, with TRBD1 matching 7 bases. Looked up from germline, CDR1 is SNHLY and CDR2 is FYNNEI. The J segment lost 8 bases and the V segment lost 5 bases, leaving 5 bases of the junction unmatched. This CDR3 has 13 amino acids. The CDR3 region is CASSLQGNEKLFF. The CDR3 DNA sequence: TGTGCCAGCAGTCTACAGGGGAACGAAAAACTGTTTTTT.

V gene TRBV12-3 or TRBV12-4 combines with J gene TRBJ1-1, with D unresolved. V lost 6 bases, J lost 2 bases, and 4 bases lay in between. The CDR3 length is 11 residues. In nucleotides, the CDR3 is TGTGCCAGCAGGGGCAACACTGAAGCTTTCTTT. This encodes CASRGNTEAFF.

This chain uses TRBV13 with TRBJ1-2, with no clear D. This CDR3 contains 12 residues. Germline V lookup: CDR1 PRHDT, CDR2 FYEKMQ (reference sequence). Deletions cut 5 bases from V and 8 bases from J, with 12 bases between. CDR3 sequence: CASSRSGGGYTF. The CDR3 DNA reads TGTGCCAGCAGCCGGTCGGGTGGAGGCTACACCTTC. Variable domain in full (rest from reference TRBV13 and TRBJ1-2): AAGVIQSPRHLIKEKRETATLKCYPIPRHDTVYWYQQGPGQDPQFLISFYEKMQSDKGSIPDRFSAQQFSDYHSELNMSSLELGDSALYFCASSRSGGGYTFGSGTRLTVV.

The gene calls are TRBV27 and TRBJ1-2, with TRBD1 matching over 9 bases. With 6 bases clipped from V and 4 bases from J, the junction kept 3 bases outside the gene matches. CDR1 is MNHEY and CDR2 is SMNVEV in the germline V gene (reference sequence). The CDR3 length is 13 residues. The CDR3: CASRPQGAYGYTF. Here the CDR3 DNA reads TGTGCCAGCAGGCCACAGGGGGCCTATGGCTACACCTTC.

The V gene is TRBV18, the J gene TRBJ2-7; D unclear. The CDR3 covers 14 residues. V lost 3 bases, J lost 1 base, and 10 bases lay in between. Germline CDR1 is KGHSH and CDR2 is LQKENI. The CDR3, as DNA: TGTGCCAGCTCACCTGGCACAGAATCCTACGAGCAGTACTTC. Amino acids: CASSPGTESYEQYF.

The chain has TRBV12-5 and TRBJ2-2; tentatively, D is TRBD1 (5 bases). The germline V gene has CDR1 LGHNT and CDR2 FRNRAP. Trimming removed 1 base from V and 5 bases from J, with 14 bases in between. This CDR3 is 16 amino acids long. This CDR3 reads CASGLATGPSTGELFF. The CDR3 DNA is TGTGCTAGTGGTTTGGCTACAGGCCCGAGTACCGGGGAGCTGTTTTTT.

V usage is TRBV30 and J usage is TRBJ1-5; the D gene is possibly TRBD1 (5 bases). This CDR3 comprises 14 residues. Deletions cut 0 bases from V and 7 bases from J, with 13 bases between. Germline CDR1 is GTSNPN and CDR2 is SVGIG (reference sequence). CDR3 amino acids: CAWSVGPQGQPQHF. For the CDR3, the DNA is TGTGCCTGGAGTGTCGGCCCTCAGGGACAGCCCCAGCATTTT.